This T cell receptor beta chain was captured in a study of blood T cell repertoires in COVID-19. About the study: There were acute and convalescent COVID-19 samples, and they came from the United States, Italy and Spain.

This clone came up once. Measured with immunoSEQ multiplex PCR; TCRdb has only the in-frame clones, and not every one. The data show 150,000 to 200,000 clones, around 89% seen once. V lost 5 bases, J lost 15 bases, and 21 bases lay in between. This CDR3 has 13 amino acids. Germline CDR1 SGHNT, CDR2 YENEEA. The TCR sequence derives from a man between 60 and 75 years old with acute or convalescent COVID-19. V and J are TRBV11-3 and TRBJ2-3, with a possible D match to TRBD2 (5 bases). The sequenced sample consisted of peripheral blood. CDR3 nucleotides: TGTGCCAGCAGCGTCACCCTAGCATCGGGCGAATATTTT. Amino acids: CASSVTLASGEYF.